Below, one T cell receptor (beta chain) is given with its context. They built TCR cDNA with 5'RACE template switching, a step that put in a universal primer site and UMIs. TCRdb called the 5' RACE reads again in MiXCR, with one record for every CDR3 protein. The sample comprises about 360,000 distinct CDR3 sequences, approximately 5.7% of which are singletons, and approximately 15% rests with the top ten. This entry is derived from a study of T cells after yellow fever vaccination. Germline CDR1 is DFQATT and CDR2 is SNEGSKA (reference sequence). Trimming cost V 5 bases and J 15 bases; bases outside gene matches: 9. The CDR3 loop spans 13 amino acids.

The rearrangement uses TRBV20-1 and TRBJ2-1, with 14 bases matching TRBD2. This clonotype was obtained from a man aged 25 to 40 who received the YFV17D yellow fever vaccine. This material consisted of PBMCs, taken 5 days after the yellow fever booster vaccination. The CDR3 loop reads CSAPGTSGRSGFF. The DNA of the CDR3 is TGCAGTGCTCCCGGGACTAGCGGGAGAAGCGGGTTCTTC.